One sample yielded the 4 T cell receptor beta chains listed below, sequenced in a study of Ad26.COV2.S vaccination and SARS-CoV-2 variants. The treatment was: some 20 received Ad26.COV2.S at low or high dose, single or two shots; five or six received placebo; per-sample allocation not given. Collection of samples fell on day 63 after the first vaccine or placebo injection. Generated by immunoSEQ multiplex PCR, the TCRdb table keeps only in-frame clones and is missing some. This table holds roughly 320,000 clones, more than 70% found once. The input for sequencing was peripheral blood, taken in a trial of Ad26.COV2.S vaccine versus placebo. The receptors were gathered from a person aged 18-60 years who received the Ad26.COV2.S COVID-19 vaccine or a placebo.

The chain has TRBV4-3 and TRBJ1-2, with 7 bases matching TRBD1. Per germline, CDR1 LGHNA and CDR2 YSLEER. The CDR3 covers 14 residues. V lost 0 bases to trimming and J lost 8 bases; unmatched junction nucleotides: 6. The CDR3 protein is CASSQEGQPGGYTF. Written as DNA, the CDR3 is TGCGCCAGCAGCCAAGAGGGACAGCCGGGAGGCTACACCTTC.

V is TRBV11-3 and J is TRBJ1-1, with 7 bases fitting TRBD1. V lost 1 base, J lost 11 bases, and 7 bases stayed unmatched. CDR3 length equals 13 residues. CDR1 and CDR2 from the germline V gene are SGHNT and YENEEA. The CDR3, as DNA: TGTGCCAGCAGCTTAGGTCTAACAGGGGCGGCTTTCTTT. It specifies CASSLGLTGAAFF.

This clone was seen a handful of times. This chain joins TRBV9 and TRBJ2-7; unclear D gene. Germline V gene data show CDR1 as SGDLS and CDR2 as YYNGEE. Between the trimmed V and J ends, which lost 3 bases and 2 bases, there was a span of 18 bases. This CDR3 has 16 residues. The CDR3 loop is CASSGRDTLHTYEQYF. CDR3 nucleotides: TGTGCCAGCAGCGGCCGAGACACACTCCATACCTACGAGCAGTACTTC.

This chain uses TRBV6-5 with TRBJ2-2; D possibly corresponds to TRBD1 (6 bases). The CDR3 has 14 residues. Germline assignment: CDR1 MNHEY and CDR2 SVGAGI. Deletions cut 4 bases from V and 4 bases from J, with 10 bases between. The CDR3 protein is CASSLDRSTGELFF. The CDR3 DNA reads TGTGCCAGCAGTTTGGACAGAAGCACCGGGGAGCTGTTTTTT.